The 2 T cell receptor beta chains given below trace back to one sample, sequenced in a study of T cell clonality in common variable immunodeficiency (dated by TCRdb to 2015 to 2017). Broad study findings and their caveats: Fewer deletions and N-nucleotide insertions were reportedly observed in CVID TCRbeta sequences, and highly modified clones with 13 or more V deletions were reportedly absent from CVID TCRbeta sequences.

Library preparation was by the immunoSEQ multiplex PCR assay. TCRdb obtained this table from immuneACCESS and retained in-frame rearrangements with V and J assigned. These tables miss some clones; where compared with another copy, unresolved V genes account for less than half of the shortfall, and the remainder is unexplained. The sample table includes some 15,000 clones. The ten largest clones add up to roughly 4.9% of the sample. These receptors have no identified antigens. The sample taken for sequencing was peripheral blood mononuclear cells. The receptors were gathered from a human donor with common variable immunodeficiency.

Comment on this clone: The sequenced fragment ends 3 residues before the CDR3 boundary, so the rest is inferred from the germline J gene. This chain uses TRBV18 with TRBJ1-5; 7 bases fit TRBD1. V lost 6 bases, J lost 1 base, and 3 bases stayed unmatched. Germline V CDR1 and CDR2: KGHSH, LQKENI. The CDR3 is 14 residues long. The DNA read from the CDR3 is TGTGCCAGCTCTCTGACAGGGAGCAATCAGCCC. Its translation: CASSLTGSNQP. The whole CDR3 sequence reads CASSLTGSNQPQHF.

As for this clone: The DNA ends 3 residues before the CDR3 does, and the rest of the CDR3 is filled in from the germline J gene. The chain joins TRBV18 to TRBJ2-7; D perhaps matches TRBD1 (10 bases). The CDR3 consists of 15 residues. Trimming left V 5 bases short and J 6 bases short, with 20 bases between. The germline gives CDR1 KGHSH, CDR2 LQKENI. CDR3 loop: CASSTGQGGLAEQYF. The sequenced CDR3 bases are TGTGCCAGCTCAACAGGACAGGGGGGACTAGCCGAG.